This T cell receptor beta chain stems from a study of blood T cell repertoires in COVID-19. Looking at the study overall: The analysed material was cDNA or gDNA that came from T cells, B-cell-depleted T cells, or PBMCs.

Clones were sequenced by immunoSEQ multiplex PCR, and TCRdb holds only the in-frame ones, with some missing. The data contain about 370,000 clones, 90% of them singletons. CDR1 is MDHEN and CDR2 is SYDVKM in the germline V gene. V gave up 3 bases and J gave up 10 bases, with 13 bases separating them. This CDR3 has 14 residues. The sequencing sample was made of peripheral blood. This chain connects TRBV28 to TRBJ1-6; the D is unclear. This receptor was obtained from a man between 18 and 29 years old with active or convalescent COVID-19. The CDR3, as DNA: TGTGCCAGCAGTTTTAACTTCCACGGGTCACCCCTCCACTTT. It specifies CASSFNFHGSPLHF.